The 32 T cell receptor beta chains presented below share a single source sample, sequenced in a study of post-analysis software for immune sequencing data. Study findings and constraints: Patients showed TRBV5-6, TRBV5-1 and TRBV20-1 among 4 or 5 TRBV segments more frequent than in controls.

Their antigens are not known. TCR beta cDNA libraries included unique molecular identifiers. TCRdb itself ran the PCR reads through MiXCR, one entry per CDR3 protein. The sample yields 700,000 to 800,000 distinct CDR3 sequences, around 27% seen once. Sequencing was carried out using blood. Receptors were obtained from a girl between 5 and 17 years old with multiple sclerosis.

This clonotype was seen more than once but under ten times. The J gene is TRBJ2-5, the V gene TRBV20-1, with 11 positions matching TRBD2. CDR1 and CDR2 from the germline V gene are DFQATT and SNEGSKA (reference sequence). This CDR3 is built from 22 residues. The junction had 21 bases not matched to a gene; V was cut back by 0 bases and J by 0 bases. The CDR3 protein is CSARDLGDSPGLAALNQETQYF. In DNA form, the CDR3 reads TGCAGTGCTAGAGATTTGGGGGACAGTCCGGGACTAGCGGCGCTTAACCAAGAGACCCAGTACTTC.

The sample holds a few counts of this clonotype. This chain uses TRBV20-1 with TRBJ2-7, with 9 bases that match TRBD1. With V trimmed by 1 base and J by 7 bases, 14 bases remained unmatched. CDR1 and CDR2 (germline): DFQATT, SNEGSKA (reference sequence). CDR3 length: 16 amino acids. CDR3 sequence: CSARGGQGNLIGEQYF. CDR3 sequence (DNA): TGCAGTGCTAGAGGGGGACAGGGTAATCTAATTGGAGAGCAGTACTTC.

This clonotype was counted only a few times. J is TRBJ2-6 and V is TRBV25-1; D is perhaps TRBD2 (5 bases). The CDR3 consists of 14 residues. Germline V CDR1 and CDR2: MGHDK, SYGVNS. Trimming pared 10 bases from V and 1 base from J, leaving 11 bases between. This CDR3 is CATGGPSGANVLTF. The CDR3 DNA reads TGTGCCACCGGAGGACCTTCTGGGGCCAACGTCCTGACTTTC. Variable domain in full (rest from reference TRBV25-1 and TRBJ2-6): EADIYQTPRYLVIGTGKKITLECSQTMGHDKMYWYQQDPGMELHLIHYSYGVNSTEKGDLSSESTVSRIRTEHFPLTLESARPSHTSQYLCATGGPSGANVLTFGAGSRLTVL.

The rearrangement links TRBV6-1 to TRBJ1-4; no clear D. Trimming removed 5 bases from V and 8 bases from J, with 15 bases in between. Germline V gene lookup returns CDR1 MNHNS and CDR2 SASEGT. The CDR3 runs to 14 residues. For the CDR3, the DNA is TGTGCCAGCAGTATCAGCAGTCGGCGAGAAAAACTGTTTTTT. It codes for CASSISSRREKLFF.

The genes are TRBV20-1 and TRBJ2-4, with TRBD2 as a possible D gene (6 bases). This CDR3 region has 16 residues. Deletions cut 5 bases from V and 7 bases from J, with 24 bases between. In germline, CDR1 is DFQATT, CDR2 SNEGSKA (reference sequence). The CDR3 DNA reads as TGCAGTGCTGGCCTGGGGGGTACCATTCAACTGAACATTCAGTACTTC. This encodes CSAGLGGTIQLNIQYF.

The CDR3 loop is CASSLAIRSGGASYEQYF. DNA of the CDR3: TGTGCCAGCAGCTTAGCTATACGGAGCGGGGGGGCCTCCTACGAGCAGTACTTC. This sequence joins TRBV7-2 and TRBJ2-7, with 10 bases aligning to TRBD2. CDR1 SGHTA and CDR2 FQGNSA come from the germline V gene. The V and J ends lost 0 bases and 0 bases, in that order; junction bases with no gene match: 8. This CDR3 comprises 18 residues.

This clonotype was detected a few times. The V and J genes are TRBV29-1 and TRBJ1-1, with TRBD1 matching 7 bases. CDR3 length: 14 residues. CDR1 SQVTM and CDR2 ANQGSEA come from the germline V gene. The V and J ends lost 3 bases and 7 bases, in that order; junction bases with no gene match: 11. Written as DNA, the CDR3 is TGCAGCGTTGAGTGGAGGGGGCGCCGCGATGAAGCTTTCTTT. Translation: CSVEWRGRRDEAFF.

This chain joins TRBV5-1 and TRBJ2-3; TRBD1 agrees at 7 bases. The germline CDR1 and CDR2 sequences are SGHRS and YFSETQ. The junction had 12 bases not matched to a gene; V was cut back by 5 bases and J by 3 bases. This CDR3 comprises 16 residues. Written as DNA, the CDR3 is TGCGCCAGCAGTCGACAGGGAGTGATAGAAACAGATACGCAGTATTTT. This sequence encodes CASSRQGVIETDTQYF.

This chain connects TRBV7-2 to TRBJ2-7; D gene ambiguous. The CDR3 is made up of 13 amino acids. The germline V gene has CDR1 SGHTA and CDR2 FQGNSA. The V and J ends lost 1 base and 4 bases respectively, with 8 bases between them. In nucleotides, the CDR3 is TGTGCCAGCAGCTTAGGCCCTAAGTACGAGCAGTACTTC. This codes for CASSLGPKYEQYF.

The rearrangement joins TRBV4-1 to TRBJ2-4, with D tentatively TRBD1 (6 bases). There are 14 residues in the CDR3. The V and J ends lost 0 bases and 4 bases respectively, with 7 bases between them. From germline, CDR1 is MGHRA and CDR2 YSYEKL. The DNA for the CDR3 is TGCGCCAGCAGCCAAGACACAGGGAAAAACATTCAGTACTTC. Protein product: CASSQDTGKNIQYF.

The chain is built from TRBV24-1 and TRBJ1-2, with D unresolved. Between the trimmed V and J ends, which lost 1 base and 4 bases, there was a span of 9 bases. Per the germline V gene, CDR1 is KGHDR and CDR2 is SFDVKD. CDR3 length: 14 residues. CDR3 sequence: CATSDFTSTYGYTF. CDR3 nucleotides: TGTGCCACCAGTGATTTCACCAGCACCTATGGCTACACCTTC.

The chain has TRBV7-9 and TRBJ1-5; maybe TRBD1 (6 bases). V shed 5 bases and J shed 3 bases, with 11 bases lying between them. The CDR3 runs to 14 residues. The germline V gene has CDR1 SEHNR and CDR2 FQNEAQ (reference sequence). The CDR3 DNA reads as TGTGCCAGCAGCCGCGGACAGTTCAATCAGCCCCAGCATTTT. Amino acid sequence: CASSRGQFNQPQHF.

The V gene is TRBV11-1, the J gene TRBJ2-1, with 10 bases that match TRBD2. The CDR3 has 15 amino acids. Germline loops: CDR1 SGHAT, CDR2 FQDESV (reference sequence). J gave up 9 bases and V 5 bases, and 10 bases lay outside the gene matches. The DNA of the CDR3 is TGTGCCAGCAGCACAACGAAAAGACTAGCGGGTGAGCAGTTCTTC. This translates into CASSTTKRLAGEQFF.

Worth noting for this clonotype: Since a much larger clone is just one base distant, this may be a read error. The rearrangement joins TRBV9 to TRBJ2-7; D may match TRBD1 or TRBD2 (5 bases each). CDR3 length equals 14 residues. Germline V gene sequence: CDR1 SGDLS, CDR2 YYNGEE. Here the CDR3 DNA reads TGTGCCAGCGGCGTAGGGGACGGTGCCTACGAGCAGTACTTC. It codes for CASGVGDGAYEQYF.

In this sample, this clonotype turned up a few times. This sequence joins TRBV11-2 and TRBJ2-4; 10 bases align to TRBD1. CDR3 length: 21 residues. V gave up 1 base and J gave up 0 bases; unmatched junction bases: 15. CDR1 is SGHAT, CDR2 FQNNGV, per germline. CDR3 residues: CASSLGTGGRVGPLAKNIQYF. The CDR3 region has the DNA TGTGCCAGCAGCTTAGGGACAGGGGGTAGGGTGGGGCCCTTAGCCAAAAACATTCAGTACTTC.

This clonotype was counted between two and nine times. The gene calls are TRBV20-1 and TRBJ2-3, with TRBD1 identical over 8 bases. The CDR3 runs to 17 residues. Germline CDR1 DFQATT, CDR2 SNEGSKA (reference sequence). J gave up 4 bases and V 5 bases, and 17 bases lay outside the gene matches. CDR3 in DNA: TGCAGTGCTTCAACCCCCGGACAGGGCACCGACCCAGATACGCAGTATTTT. Encoded protein: CSASTPGQGTDPDTQYF.

There are a few counts of this clonotype. The genes are TRBV4-1 and TRBJ1-5; D not resolved. Germline CDR1 MGHRA, CDR2 YSYEKL. Trimming left V 1 base short and J 8 bases short, with 9 bases between. The CDR3 spans 13 residues. The CDR3 DNA follows: TGCGCCAGCAGCCAAGGATCGGGAAAGCCCCAGCATTTT. It codes for CASSQGSGKPQHF.

This clonotype has a handful of counts. DNA for the CDR3: TGTGCCAGCAGTGAATTTGGGCGGTTCGTTGTGTTTTTT. Translation: CASSEFGRFVVFF. The rearrangement links TRBV6-1 to TRBJ1-4, with D hard to call. Germline V gives CDR1 MNHNS, CDR2 SASEGT. The V and J ends lost 2 bases and 15 bases respectively, with 16 bases between them. The CDR3 length is 13 residues.

This clonotype was seen a few times. The chain recombines TRBV3-1 with TRBJ1-1, with D maybe TRBD1 (5 bases). Trimming left V 0 bases short and J 7 bases short, with 9 bases between. The CDR3 runs 13 residues. The V gene's germline CDR1 is LGHDT and CDR2 YNNKEL (reference sequence). CDR3 bases: TGTGCCAGCAGCCAAGATGGGGCGAATGAAGCTTTCTTT. Residues: CASSQDGANEAFF.

This clonotype was found a few times. This chain connects TRBV20-1 to TRBJ2-5; 7 bases match TRBD1. The CDR3 is 13 residues long. J lost 1 base, V lost 5 bases, and 4 bases had no gene match. Germline V gene data show CDR1 as DFQATT and CDR2 as SNEGSKA (reference sequence). Here the CDR3 reads CSAGDSPQETQYF. In DNA form, the CDR3 reads TGCAGTGCTGGGGACAGCCCCCAAGAGACCCAGTACTTC.

The CDR3 DNA reads as TGTGCCAGCAGTCAACCTTATAAGGGGAGGGGGTTACAGAACACTGAAGCTTTCTTT. Its translation: CASSQPYKGRGLQNTEAFF. This chain uses TRBV12-3 or TRBV12-4 with TRBJ1-1, with D perhaps matching TRBD1 (6 bases). Trimming removed 5 bases at V and 1 base at J, with 26 bases between. The CDR3 covers 19 residues.

In the case of this clonotype: A read error may explain this, as a much larger clone is one base away. The chain recombines TRBV7-6 with TRBJ2-6; 8 bases agree with TRBD2. Germline CDR1 is SGHVS and CDR2 is FNYEAQ. CDR3 length: 19 residues. In DNA, the CDR3 is TGTGCCAGCAGCTTATCGTCAGGCGGGGGGAGCTCTGGGACCAACGTCCTGACTTTC. This sequence encodes CASSLSSGGGSSGTNVLTF.

The chain combines TRBV12-3 or TRBV12-4 with TRBJ1-6, with a tentative D call TRBD1 (6 bases). The CDR3 totals 17 residues. Trimming shortened V by 6 bases and J by 5 bases, and 20 bases separated the two germline ends. The DNA of the CDR3 is TGTGCCAGCAGAGACCTTGTTCGGGGGGCCGATAATTCACCCCTCCACTTT. Residues: CASRDLVRGADNSPLHF.

This clonotype was counted once. V gene TRBV18 combines with J gene TRBJ1-1; 7 bases are a match to TRBD1. Germline CDR1 reads KGHSH; CDR2 reads LQKENI. J was trimmed by 3 bases and V by 6 bases; bases with no gene match: 7. The CDR3 runs to 14 residues. The chain's CDR3 is CASSPFGTDTEAFF. The CDR3 coding sequence is TGTGCCAGCTCGCCCTTCGGGACAGACACTGAAGCTTTCTTT. The whole variable domain, filled in from reference TRBV18 and TRBJ1-1, reads NAGVMQNPRHLVRRRGQEARLRCSPMKGHSHVYWYRQLPEEGLKFMVYLQKENIIDESGMPKERFSAEFPKEGPSILRIQQVVRGDSAAYFCASSPFGTDTEAFFGQGTRLTVV.

In this sample, this clonotype turned up many times. V and J are TRBV7-2 and TRBJ2-5; unclear D gene. From germline, CDR1 is SGHTA and CDR2 FQGNSA. CDR3 size: 15 residues. V lost 6 bases, J lost 3 bases, and 17 bases lay in between. The CDR3 coding sequence is TGTGCCAGCAGTCAAGCTGCCCGACCGAAAGAGACCCAGTACTTC. The encoded protein is CASSQAARPKETQYF.

This clonotype was picked up many times. One end of the junction is discordant with germline, which a read error may explain. The chain is built from TRBV15 and TRBJ2-7; D gene uncertain. The germline V gene encodes CDR1 LNHNV and CDR2 YYDKDF (reference sequence). There are 13 residues in the CDR3. The DNA for the CDR3 is TGTGCCACCAGCAGAGATTTCTCCCACGAGCAGTACTTC. Translating it yields CATSRDFSHEQYF. The whole variable domain, remainder taken from reference TRBV15 and TRBJ2-7, is DAMVIQNPRYQVTQFGKPVTLSCSQTLNHNVMYWYQQKSSQAPKLLFHYYDKDFNNEADTPDNFQSRRPNTSFCFLDIRSPGLGDTAMYLCATSRDFSHEQYFGPGTRLTVT.

The V call is TRBV12-3 or TRBV12-4, the J call TRBJ2-5, with TRBD2 matching over 12 bases. V gave up 5 bases and J gave up 4 bases; unmatched junction bases: 5. This CDR3 has 15 residues. Written as DNA, the CDR3 is TGTGCCAGCAGTCCTAGCGGGGGGGCCCGAGAGACCCAGTACTTC. This translates into CASSPSGGARETQYF.

V usage is TRBV7-2 and J usage is TRBJ2-5, with a tentative D call TRBD1 (5 bases). The length of the CDR3 is 14 residues. From germline, CDR1 is SGHTA and CDR2 FQGNSA. V dropped 2 bases and J dropped 2 bases, with 9 bases sitting between them. In nucleotides, the CDR3 is TGTGCCAGCAGCTTATATAGGACACAAGAGACCCAGTACTTC. Translation: CASSLYRTQETQYF.

The chain has TRBV3-1 and TRBJ1-6; D is perhaps TRBD1 (6 bases). This CDR3 is built from 15 residues. V was clipped by 1 base and J by 8 bases, with 12 bases between them. The germline CDR1 and CDR2 sequences are LGHDT and YNNKEL (reference sequence). The CDR3 DNA reads TGTGCCAGCAGCCAAGGTCCGCCAGGGGATTCACCCCTCCACTTT. This sequence encodes CASSQGPPGDSPLHF.

The chain employs TRBV7-3 and TRBJ2-2; the D is unclear. Germline CDR1 and CDR2: SGHTA and FQGTGA. Trimming shortened V by 5 bases and J by 7 bases, and 20 bases separated the two germline ends. This CDR3 spans 16 amino acids. CDR3 nucleotide sequence: TGTGCCAGCAGCCCTACGGTCACGATGGTTAGCGGGGAGCTGTTTTTT. Amino acid sequence: CASSPTVTMVSGELFF.

This clonotype occurred a few times. The CDR3 protein is CSGRDRTGNYGYTF. CDR3 DNA: TGCAGCGGGCGGGACAGAACCGGGAACTATGGCTACACCTTC. V and J are TRBV29-1 and TRBJ1-2, with TRBD1 identical over 7 bases. CDR3 size: 14 residues. Germline loops: CDR1 SQVTM, CDR2 ANQGSEA. Trimming took 7 bases from V and 2 from J; bases not matched to a gene: 10.

A single count supports this clonotype. The genes are TRBV27 and TRBJ2-1; D possibly uses TRBD1 or TRBD2 (5 bases each). Germline assignment: CDR1 MNHEY and CDR2 SMNVEV (reference sequence). The length of the CDR3 is 18 residues. The CDR3 DNA is TGTGTCACCATTCAGACGGCCGGGACGCTTCAATCCTACAATGAGCAGTTCTTC. It translates to CVTIQTAGTLQSYNEQFF.